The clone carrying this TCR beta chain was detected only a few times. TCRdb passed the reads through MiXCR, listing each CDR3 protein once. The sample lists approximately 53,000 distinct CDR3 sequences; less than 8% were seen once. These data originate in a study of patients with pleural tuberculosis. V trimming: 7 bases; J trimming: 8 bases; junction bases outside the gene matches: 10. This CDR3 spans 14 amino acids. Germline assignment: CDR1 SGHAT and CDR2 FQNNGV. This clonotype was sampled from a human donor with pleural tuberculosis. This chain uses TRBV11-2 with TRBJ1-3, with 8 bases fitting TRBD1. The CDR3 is CASTNRDRRDTIYF. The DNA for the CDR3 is TGTGCCAGCACCAACCGGGACAGGAGGGACACCATATATTTT.